These 24 T cell receptor beta chains were sequenced from one sample in a study of Ad26.COV2.S vaccination and SARS-CoV-2 variants. The treatment: about 20 received Ad26.COV2.S at low or high dose, single or two shots; several received placebo; per-sample allocation not given. Samples came from day 63 after the first vaccine or placebo injection. The data were produced by immunoSEQ multiplex PCR, yet TCRdb's version contains in-frame clones alone and is incomplete. The repertoire holds under 250,000 clones, with roughly nine tenths as singletons. Specimen: peripheral blood, collected in a trial of Ad26.COV2.S vaccine versus placebo. Every receptor here comes from a person between 18 and 65 years old who received the Ad26.COV2.S COVID-19 vaccine or a placebo.

The J gene is TRBJ1-1, the V gene TRBV9; 9 bases are shared with TRBD1. V was clipped by 5 bases and J by 5 bases; unmatched bases: 7. The CDR3 is 14 residues long. Germline loops: CDR1 SGDLS, CDR2 YYNGEE. DNA of the CDR3: TGTGCCAGCAGACGACTGACAGGGGGAACTGAAGCTTTCTTT. Translating gives CASRRLTGGTEAFF.

The gene calls are TRBV5-1 and TRBJ1-2, with D unresolved. The CDR3 loop spans 14 amino acids. Per germline, CDR1 SGHRS and CDR2 YFSETQ. V shed 0 bases and J shed 4 bases, with 10 bases lying between them. In DNA, the CDR3 is TGCGCCAGCAGCTTGGCCGATCAGGTCTATGGCTACACCTTC. This sequence encodes CASSLADQVYGYTF.

This chain joins TRBV3-1 (or the pseudogene TRBV3-2) and TRBJ2-7; 7 nucleotides align to TRBD2. J gave up 5 bases and V 3 bases, and 4 bases lay outside the gene matches. CDR1 LGHDT and CDR2 YNNKEL come from the germline V gene (reference sequence). This CDR3 contains 13 residues. CDR3 protein: CASSQGGSHEQYV. As DNA, the CDR3 is TGTGCCAGCAGCCAGGGCGGGAGCCACGAGCAGTACGTC.

The rearrangement links TRBV11-2 to TRBJ2-2; the D gene is possibly TRBD1 (6 bases). The V end was cut by 3 bases, the J end by 4 bases, with 12 bases between. Germline values: CDR1 SGHAT, CDR2 FQNNGV. The CDR3 length is 15 residues. The CDR3 DNA follows: TGTGCCAGCAGCTTCGGGCAGGGGATCACCGGGGAGCTGTTTTTT. It codes for CASSFGQGITGELFF.

This clone was seen a few times. This chain joins TRBV5-1 and TRBJ2-1; tentative D call: TRBD2 (6 bases). The CDR3 is 15 residues long. Germline CDR1 reads SGHRS; CDR2 reads YFSETQ. V was trimmed by 2 bases and J by 4 bases, leaving 13 bases between them. The CDR3 loop reads CASSLGQRVYNEQFF. For the CDR3, the DNA is TGCGCCAGCAGCTTAGGCCAGCGGGTATACAATGAGCAGTTCTTC.

The gene calls are TRBV12-3 or TRBV12-4 and TRBJ2-3, with D perhaps TRBD2 (5 bases). Trimming stripped 4 bases from V and 3 bases from J, with 8 bases between. The CDR3 is made up of 13 amino acids. The CDR3 DNA is TGTGCCAGCAGTTCCAGACTAACAGATACGCAGTATTTT. Protein sequence: CASSSRLTDTQYF.

This clone turned up a few times. The genes are TRBV4-3 and TRBJ2-3, with D perhaps TRBD2 (6 bases). There are 15 residues in the CDR3. The V end was cut by 3 bases, the J end by 4 bases, with 14 bases between. CDR1 LGHNA and CDR2 YSLEER come from the germline V gene. CDR3 in DNA: TGCGCCAGCAGCCAGTCAGGCAGGGAGGCAGATACGCAGTATTTT. Amino acid sequence: CASSQSGREADTQYF.

V is TRBV6-6 and J is TRBJ1-5; D call uncertain. The V gene's germline CDR1 is MNHNY and CDR2 SVGAGI (reference sequence). The CDR3 has 15 residues. V was shortened by 4 bases and J by 0 bases, with 10 bases between the two germline ends. The DNA for the CDR3 is TGTGCCAGCAGTTCGTATCAGGTTAGCAATCAGCCCCAGCATTTT. Translated: CASSSYQVSNQPQHF.

The chain is built from TRBV7-3 and TRBJ2-2, with TRBD2 matching 15 bases. Germline CDR1 SGHTA, CDR2 FQGTGA. Germline trimming cut 1 base from V and 4 bases from J; bases unmatched to any gene: 13. This CDR3 has 21 amino acids. The CDR3 sequence: CASSLKPVLGLAGGVTGELFF. In nucleotides, the CDR3 is TGTGCCAGCAGCTTAAAACCCGTCCTCGGACTAGCGGGAGGGGTCACCGGGGAGCTGTTTTTT.

The genes are TRBV19 and TRBJ2-2; D ambiguous. V dropped 6 bases and J dropped 0 bases, with 8 bases sitting between them. CDR1 is LNHDA, CDR2 SQIVND, per germline (reference sequence). This CDR3 is built from 14 residues. The CDR3 DNA is TGTGCCAGTAGCGGAGTCGCGAACACCGGGGAGCTGTTTTTT. This gives the protein CASSGVANTGELFF. The entire variable domain, with the rest obtained from reference TRBV19 and TRBJ2-2, is as follows: DGGITQSPKYLFRKEGQNVTLSCEQNLNHDAMYWYRQDPGQGLRLIYYSQIVNDFQKGDIAEGYSVSREKKESFPLTVTSAQKNPTAFYLCASSGVANTGELFFGEGSRLTVL.

This clone was detected only once. The rearrangement joins TRBV10-2 to TRBJ2-1, with 10 nucleotides matching TRBD2. Per germline, CDR1 WSHSY and CDR2 SAAADI. Germline trimming cut 6 bases from V and 9 bases from J; bases unmatched to any gene: 8. The CDR3 has 14 residues. Here the CDR3 reads CASSLGLASVEQFF. The CDR3 DNA reads TGCGCCAGCAGCTTGGGACTAGCGTCCGTTGAGCAGTTCTTC.

CDR3 residues: CASSQSWERDLRGVEQYF. Written as DNA, the CDR3 is TGTGCCAGCTCACAGTCTTGGGAAAGGGACCTTCGAGGAGTAGAGCAGTACTTC. V gene TRBV18 combines with J gene TRBJ2-7, with D possibly called TRBD1 or TRBD2 (5 bases each). The CDR3 totals 18 residues. Deletions cut 4 bases from V and 7 bases from J, with 29 bases between. The V gene's germline CDR1 is KGHSH and CDR2 LQKENI.

The chain links TRBV4-1 to TRBJ1-5, with 7 bases aligning to TRBD1. Germline V CDR1 and CDR2: MGHRA, YSYEKL. Trimming removed 0 bases from V and 2 bases from J; junction bases left unmatched: 7. CDR3 length: 17 amino acids. The CDR3 DNA reads as TGCGCCAGCAGCCAAGAGGCGGCAGGGGGACGCAATCAGCCCCAGCATTTT. Protein sequence: CASSQEAAGGRNQPQHF.

The chain couples TRBV27 to TRBJ2-1, with D perhaps matching TRBD2 (5 bases). From germline, CDR1 is MNHEY and CDR2 SMNVEV (reference sequence). The CDR3 runs to 14 residues. V gave up 2 bases and J gave up 7 bases, with 12 bases separating them. Here the CDR3 DNA reads TGTGCCAGCAGTTTAGGTTCGGGAATGAATGAGCAGTTCTTC. This encodes CASSLGSGMNEQFF.

This clone was detected only once. As DNA, the CDR3 is TGTGCCAGCAGTTACTCGGTGTACCAAGAGACCCAGTACTTC. Its translation: CASSYSVYQETQYF. V and J are TRBV6-5 and TRBJ2-5; D is unresolved. The germline V gene encodes CDR1 MNHEY and CDR2 SVGAGI. This CDR3 contains 14 residues. Trimming cost V 0 bases and J 0 bases, with 5 bases left between them.

The rearrangement links TRBV30 to TRBJ1-1; maybe TRBD1 (5 bases). V dropped 2 bases and J dropped 5 bases, with 9 bases sitting between them. The germline V gene has CDR1 GTSNPN and CDR2 SVGIG (reference sequence). The CDR3 totals 12 residues. In DNA form, the CDR3 reads TGTGCCTGGAGTCCAGGGTTGACTGAAGCTTTCTTT. Amino acid sequence: CAWSPGLTEAFF.

V is TRBV2 and J is TRBJ1-6; possibly TRBD1 for D (5 bases). V lost 6 bases to trimming and J lost 7 bases, with 10 bases between them. The CDR3 is made up of 13 amino acids. CDR1 SNHLY and CDR2 FYNNEI come from the germline V gene. CDR3 coding DNA: TGTGCCAGCAGGGACATGATGAATTCACCCCTCCACTTT. This codes for CASRDMMNSPLHF.

V and J are TRBV10-3 and TRBJ2-7, with D unclear. Germline lookup yields CDR1 ENHRY and CDR2 SYGVKD. The CDR3 is made up of 12 amino acids. With 2 bases removed from V and 3 bases from J, the gap between germline ends came to 5 bases. CDR3 protein: CAISEPNYEQYF. Written as DNA, the CDR3 is TGTGCCATCAGTGAGCCAAACTACGAGCAGTACTTC.

The rearrangement links TRBV18 to TRBJ1-3, with D perhaps matching TRBD1 (5 bases). The ends were cut back, 1 base at V and 1 base at J, with 14 bases in the middle. Germline lookup yields CDR1 KGHSH and CDR2 LQKENI. This CDR3 comprises 17 residues. The CDR3 DNA reads as TGTGCCAGCTCACCACTCGACAGCCACCAATCTGGAAACACCATATATTTT. It translates to CASSPLDSHQSGNTIYF.

This clone was observed once. The chain links TRBV24-1 to TRBJ2-2; TRBD1 matches at 7 bases. Trimming cost V 6 bases and J 6 bases; bases outside gene matches: 3. CDR3 size: 13 residues. Germline assignment: CDR1 KGHDR and CDR2 SFDVKD. This CDR3 is CATSYRGAGELFF. CDR3 DNA: TGTGCCACCAGTTACAGGGGAGCCGGGGAGCTGTTTTTT.

The rearrangement uses TRBV5-5 and TRBJ2-1, with 7 bases identical to TRBD1. CDR1 is SGHKS, CDR2 YYEKEE, per germline (reference sequence). The CDR3 spans 15 residues. The V segment lost 0 bases and the J segment 1 base; nucleotides outside the gene matches: 1. Written as DNA, the CDR3 is TGTGCCAGCAGCTTGGGGGGACAGTCCTACAATGAGCAGTTCTTC. Translated: CASSLGGQSYNEQFF.

Only a few counts were recorded for this clone. The chain uses TRBV3-1 (or the pseudogene TRBV3-2) and TRBJ2-2, with 12 bases that match TRBD2. The CDR3 has 15 residues. Trimming took 2 bases from V and 6 from J; bases not matched to a gene: 1. In germline, CDR1 is LGHDT, CDR2 YNNKEL (reference sequence). CDR3 nucleotides: TGTGCCAGCAGCCAACTAGCGGGGGGGCCCGGGGAGCTGTTTTTT. Translating it yields CASSQLAGGPGELFF.

The rearrangement links TRBV19 to TRBJ2-1; 11 bases match TRBD2. Trimming at V came to 5 bases and at J to 5 bases, leaving 5 bases not matched to a gene. CDR1 is LNHDA and CDR2 is SQIVND in the germline V gene (reference sequence). This CDR3 spans 15 amino acids. This CDR3 reads CASSATSGANNEQFF. The CDR3 DNA sequence: TGTGCCAGTAGTGCGACTAGCGGGGCGAACAATGAGCAGTTCTTC.

CDR3 residues: CATSDSGTTHEQFF. The CDR3 coding sequence is TGTGCCACCAGTGATTCGGGGACTACCCATGAGCAGTTCTTC. J is TRBJ2-1 and V is TRBV24-1; 7 nucleotides line up with TRBD2. This CDR3 spans 14 amino acids. The germline V gene encodes CDR1 KGHDR and CDR2 SFDVKD. Trimming at V came to 2 bases and at J to 8 bases, leaving 5 bases not matched to a gene.